Here is one T cell receptor (beta chain) with its context. The cDNA for TCR beta came from 5'RACE template switching with UMIs. TCRdb reprocessed the 5' RACE reads, keeping one entry per CDR3 protein, no DNA. This sample's clone table lists a few hundred thousand distinct CDR3 sequences. The CDR3 spans 16 residues. CDR1 and CDR2 from the germline V gene are LGHDT and YNNKEL (reference sequence). The entry originates in a study of T cells expressing NK-cell markers. This clonotype was obtained from a young man in good health. The specimen sequenced was blood T cells: a sorted CD56 or NKG2C T cell subset, CD4+ or CD8+ T cells, or bulk PBMC T cells (not recorded which). The chain carries TRBV3-1 and TRBJ2-7; TCRdb gives TRBD2 as the D gene, but with no DNA this cannot be confirmed. The CDR3 protein is CASSPRRAGGPYEQYF.